Here is one T cell receptor beta chain with its context. Its antigen remains unidentified. The source of the sample is a study of graft-versus-host responses after intestinal transplantation. Study background: Every recipient had anti-thymocyte globulin induction and approximately 3 years of tacrolimus plus steroids.

Study-wide points: Allografts from individuals with graft-donor T cell macrochimerism displayed high graft-versus-host to host-versus-graft clonal ratios. GvH clones surfaced in recipient marrow, some emerging earlier in ileum or blood. Declining HvG levels early post-transplant were linked to peak circulating GvH clone levels.

Here immunoSEQ multiplex PCR was the method, and the copy in TCRdb shows in-frame clones only, minus some. The sample includes 25,000 to 30,000 clones, about three quarters of them seen just once. Intraepithelial and lamina propria lymphocytes were freed from processed graft tissue. Germline V gives CDR1 SGHNT, CDR2 YENEEA. This CDR3 spans 15 amino acids. The J segment lost 3 bases and the V segment lost 3 bases, leaving 4 bases of the junction unmatched. The sample consisted of ileum tissue, taken 98 days after intestinal transplantation. This sequence originates from a human patient who received an intestinal transplant, so some T cells may come from the graft donor. V gene TRBV11-3 combines with J gene TRBJ2-3; 9 bases fit TRBD1. Here the CDR3 reads CASSFGTGWTDTQYF. The CDR3 DNA is TGTGCCAGCAGCTTCGGGACAGGGTGGACAGATACGCAGTATTTT.